This TCR beta chain was captured in a study of T cell responses to AZD1222 COVID-19 vaccine. As to this clone: Its antigen is as yet unknown.

Produced via immunoSEQ multiplex PCR; TCRdb's table is partial and in-frame only. The sample gives 80,000 to 100,000 clones, 85% to 90% of which show up once; about 2.5% is in the top ten. Findings of the study overall: There were mostly white British donors and more females than males, and clonal diversity was possibly underestimated.

Material: peripheral blood, obtained 28 days after the second AZD1222 dose. This clonotype was sampled from an adult who received the AZD1222 COVID-19 vaccine.

The CDR3 loop is CASSEYSGAYGYTF. CDR3 bases: TGTGCCAGCAGTGAATATTCAGGGGCTTATGGCTACACCTTC. The rearrangement uses TRBV6-1 and TRBJ1-2; possibly TRBD1 for D (6 bases). The CDR3 has 14 amino acids. V was clipped by 2 bases and J by 5 bases, with 12 bases between them. Germline loops: CDR1 MNHNS, CDR2 SASEGT.